This T cell receptor (beta chain) was retrieved from a study of T cells in Graves' hyperthyroidism and ophthalmopathy. This CDR3 spans 13 amino acids. Trimming removed 5 bases from V and 1 base from J, with 7 bases in between. The germline V gene has CDR1 KGHSH and CDR2 LQKENI. It was RNA transcripts that yielded the amplified TCR beta CDR3 regions. HTBI primers were the set used in a first-round RT-PCR of the TCR CDR3. TCRdb re-called the multiplex PCR reads with MiXCR, one entry per CDR3 protein. The data show roughly 630,000 distinct CDR3 sequences, with 15% to 17% seen just once and under 8% held by the top ten. Study-level points and caveats: Most expanded thyroid clonotypes above 0.001 also appeared in blood. It was a median approximately 7.1 months before onset that the model predicted ophthalmopathy.

This clonotype was recorded many times. What it recognizes is unknown. Sequenced: blood. The receptor's source is a woman aged 25 to 45 with Graves' hyperthyroidism. The chain joins TRBV18 to TRBJ2-3; D is unclear. The CDR3 bases are TGTGCCAGCTCAATCCTAGGCACAGATACGCAGTATTTT. Encoded protein: CASSILGTDTQYF.